This T cell receptor (beta chain) was sequenced for a study of CDR3 diversity in severe acne. TCRdb reprocessed the PCR reads with MiXCR, giving one entry per CDR3 protein. Of about 85,000 distinct CDR3 sequences listed, roughly 52% were seen once; the top ten hold around 10%. With 2 bases removed from V and 4 bases from J, the gap between germline ends came to 12 bases. Germline V gene lookup returns CDR1 SGHAT and CDR2 FQNNGV. The CDR3 extends over 14 amino acids. Sequenced: blood. This chain uses TRBV11-2 with TRBJ2-7; TRBD1 might be the D (5 bases). The source is a male donor in good health, serving as a control. The CDR3 DNA reads TGTGCCAGCAGCTTAATGGCAGGGCAATACGAGCAGTACTTC. Encoded protein: CASSLMAGQYEQYF.